These 9 T cell receptor beta chains share one sample of origin, sequenced in a study of blood T cell repertoires in COVID-19. Measured with immunoSEQ multiplex PCR; TCRdb has only the in-frame clones, and not every one. The sample has a few hundred thousand clones; 84% are singletons. The specimen was PBMCs or T cells enriched from blood (not recorded which). The receptors were gathered from a woman in her thirties or forties who had recovered from COVID-19.

The chain recombines TRBV7-6 with TRBJ2-5; TRBD1 matches at 8 bases. The germline CDR1 and CDR2 sequences are SGHVS and FNYEAQ. The CDR3 consists of 15 residues. With V trimmed by 5 bases and J by 4 bases, 9 bases remained unmatched. CDR3 DNA: TGTGCCAGCAGCATCGACAGGGGAATGGGAGAGACCCAGTACTTC. It codes for CASSIDRGMGETQYF. Complete variable domain (other parts from reference TRBV7-6 and TRBJ2-5): GAGVSQSPRYKVTKRGQDVALRCDPISGHVSLYWYRQALGQGPEFLTYFNYEAQQDKSGLPNDRFSAERPEGSISTLTIQRTEQRDSAMYRCASSIDRGMGETQYFGPGTRLLVL.

The rearrangement uses TRBV19 and TRBJ1-3; D uncertain. Germline V lookup: CDR1 LNHDA, CDR2 SQIVND (reference sequence). The CDR3 runs to 15 residues. V gave up 5 bases and J gave up 0 bases, with 11 bases separating them. CDR3 loop: CASSPSGNSGNTIYF. The CDR3 region has the DNA TGTGCCAGTAGTCCTTCGGGGAACTCTGGAAACACCATATATTTT.

This chain uses TRBV6-5 with TRBJ2-1, with TRBD1 matching 7 bases. Germline lookup yields CDR1 MNHEY and CDR2 SVGAGI. The CDR3 is 14 amino acids. The V and J ends lost 6 bases and 8 bases, in that order; junction bases with no gene match: 10. CDR3 protein: CASRETGSGDEQFF. DNA of the CDR3: TGTGCCAGCAGAGAGACAGGGTCTGGCGATGAGCAGTTCTTC.

The genes are TRBV28 and TRBJ1-4; D is possibly TRBD1 (5 bases). The CDR3 sequence is 15 residues long. The germline CDR1 and CDR2 sequences are MDHEN and SYDVKM. Trimming took off 4 bases at V and 3 bases at J, with 12 bases between the two ends. CDR3 protein: CASSSQGLSNEKLFF. CDR3 nucleotide sequence: TGTGCCAGCAGTTCCCAGGGTTTGTCTAATGAAAAACTGTTTTTT.

The rearrangement links TRBV27 to TRBJ2-3; D may be TRBD2 (5 bases). Trimming shortened V by 4 bases and J by 0 bases, and 14 bases separated the two germline ends. Germline V gene data show CDR1 as MNHEY and CDR2 as SMNVEV (reference sequence). The CDR3 is made up of 16 amino acids. This CDR3 reads CASSSISGVSTDTQYF. The CDR3 nucleotides are TGTGCCAGCAGTTCCATCAGCGGTGTAAGCACAGATACGCAGTATTTT.

This clone has only a few counts. The chain combines TRBV6-2 or TRBV6-3 with TRBJ2-1; 7 bases match TRBD2. J was trimmed by 6 bases and V by 5 bases; bases with no gene match: 7. The CDR3 is made up of 14 amino acids. Germline-derived CDR1 and CDR2 are MNHEY and SVGEGT. CDR3 sequence (DNA): TGTGCCAGCAGTAGGGCGGGAGTTTTCAATGAGCAGTTCTTC. It encodes CASSRAGVFNEQFF.

There are a few counts of this clone. The chain couples TRBV10-3 to TRBJ1-2; 8 bases map to TRBD1. The CDR3 runs 14 residues. The junction had 10 bases not matched to a gene; V was cut back by 10 bases and J by 3 bases. Per the germline V gene, CDR1 is ENHRY and CDR2 is SYGVKD. The CDR3: CATTPGGQDYGYTF. CDR3 coding DNA: TGTGCCACCACCCCCGGGGGACAGGACTATGGCTACACCTTC.

The chain combines TRBV11-2 with TRBJ1-5, with D possibly TRBD1 on 6 matching bases. CDR3 length: 16 amino acids. V lost 0 bases and J lost 3, with 12 bases in between. The germline gives CDR1 SGHAT, CDR2 FQNNGV. CDR3 sequence: CASSLDGGGNNQPQHF. The CDR3 bases are TGTGCCAGCAGCTTAGATGGGGGCGGAAACAATCAGCCCCAGCATTTT.

The chain employs TRBV29-1 and TRBJ2-3; D might be TRBD1 (6 bases). Germline V lookup: CDR1 SQVTM, CDR2 ANQGSEA. Between the trimmed V and J ends, which lost 5 bases and 3 bases, there was a span of 15 bases. The CDR3 totals 14 residues. In DNA form, the CDR3 reads TGCAGCGTTTACACAGGGATCCCTACAGATACGCAGTATTTT. This sequence encodes CSVYTGIPTDTQYF.